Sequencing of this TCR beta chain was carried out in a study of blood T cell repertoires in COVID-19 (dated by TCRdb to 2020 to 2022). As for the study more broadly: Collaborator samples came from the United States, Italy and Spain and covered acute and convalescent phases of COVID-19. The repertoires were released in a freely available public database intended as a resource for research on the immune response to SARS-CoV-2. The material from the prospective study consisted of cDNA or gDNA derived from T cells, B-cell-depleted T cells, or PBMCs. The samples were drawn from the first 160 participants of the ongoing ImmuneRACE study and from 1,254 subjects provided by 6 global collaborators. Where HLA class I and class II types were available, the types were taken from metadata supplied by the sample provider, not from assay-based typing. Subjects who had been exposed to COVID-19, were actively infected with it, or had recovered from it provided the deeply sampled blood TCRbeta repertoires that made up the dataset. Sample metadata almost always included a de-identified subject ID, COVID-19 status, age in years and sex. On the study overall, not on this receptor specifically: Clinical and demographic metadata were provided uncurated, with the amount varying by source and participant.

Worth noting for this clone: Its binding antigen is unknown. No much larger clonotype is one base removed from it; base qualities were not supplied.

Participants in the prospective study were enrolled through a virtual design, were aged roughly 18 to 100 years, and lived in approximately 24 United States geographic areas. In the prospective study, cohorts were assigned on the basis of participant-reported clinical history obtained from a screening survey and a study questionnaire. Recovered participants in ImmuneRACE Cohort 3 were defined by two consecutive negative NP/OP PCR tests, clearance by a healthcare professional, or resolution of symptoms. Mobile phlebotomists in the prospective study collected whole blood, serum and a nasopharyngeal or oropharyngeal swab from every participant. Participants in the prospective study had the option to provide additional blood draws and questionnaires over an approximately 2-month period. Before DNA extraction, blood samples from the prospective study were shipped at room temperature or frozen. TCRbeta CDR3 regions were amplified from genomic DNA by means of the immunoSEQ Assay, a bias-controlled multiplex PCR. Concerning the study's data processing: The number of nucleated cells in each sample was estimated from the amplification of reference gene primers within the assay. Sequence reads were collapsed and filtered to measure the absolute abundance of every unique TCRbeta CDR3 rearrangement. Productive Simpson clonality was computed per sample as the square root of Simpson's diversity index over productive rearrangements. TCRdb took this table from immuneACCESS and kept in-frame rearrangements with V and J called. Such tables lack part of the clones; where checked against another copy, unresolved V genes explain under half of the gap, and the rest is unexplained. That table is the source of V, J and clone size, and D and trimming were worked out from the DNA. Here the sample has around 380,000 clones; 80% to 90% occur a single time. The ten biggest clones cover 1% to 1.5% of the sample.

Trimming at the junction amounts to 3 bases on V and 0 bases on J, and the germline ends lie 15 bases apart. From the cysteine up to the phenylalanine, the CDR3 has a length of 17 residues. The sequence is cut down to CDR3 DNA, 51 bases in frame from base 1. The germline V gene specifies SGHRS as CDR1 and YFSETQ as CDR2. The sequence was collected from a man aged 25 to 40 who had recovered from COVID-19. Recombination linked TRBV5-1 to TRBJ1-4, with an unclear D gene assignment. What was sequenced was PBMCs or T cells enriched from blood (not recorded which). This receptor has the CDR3 CASSWAAEEPTNEKLFF. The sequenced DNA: TGCGCCAGCAGCTGGGCTGCCGAAGAGCCAACTAATGAAAAACTGTTTTTT. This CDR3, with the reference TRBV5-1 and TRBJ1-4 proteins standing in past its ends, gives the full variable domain KAGVTQTPRYLIKTRGQQVTLSCSPISGHRSVSWYQQTPGQGLQFLFEYFSETQRNKGNFPGRFSGRQFSNSRSEMNVSTLELGDSALYLCASSWAAEEPTNEKLFFGSGTQLSVL.